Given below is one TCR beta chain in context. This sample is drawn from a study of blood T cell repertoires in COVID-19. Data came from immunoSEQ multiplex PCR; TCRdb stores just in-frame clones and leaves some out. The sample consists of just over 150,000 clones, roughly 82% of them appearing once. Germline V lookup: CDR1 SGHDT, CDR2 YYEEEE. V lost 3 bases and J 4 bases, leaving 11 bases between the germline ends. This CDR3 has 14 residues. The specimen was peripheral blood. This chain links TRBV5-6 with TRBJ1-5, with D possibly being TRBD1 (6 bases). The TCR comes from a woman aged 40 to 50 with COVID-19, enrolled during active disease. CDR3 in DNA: TGTGCCAGCAGCTCCGGACAGCTGAATCAGCCCCAGCATTTT. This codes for CASSSGQLNQPQHF.